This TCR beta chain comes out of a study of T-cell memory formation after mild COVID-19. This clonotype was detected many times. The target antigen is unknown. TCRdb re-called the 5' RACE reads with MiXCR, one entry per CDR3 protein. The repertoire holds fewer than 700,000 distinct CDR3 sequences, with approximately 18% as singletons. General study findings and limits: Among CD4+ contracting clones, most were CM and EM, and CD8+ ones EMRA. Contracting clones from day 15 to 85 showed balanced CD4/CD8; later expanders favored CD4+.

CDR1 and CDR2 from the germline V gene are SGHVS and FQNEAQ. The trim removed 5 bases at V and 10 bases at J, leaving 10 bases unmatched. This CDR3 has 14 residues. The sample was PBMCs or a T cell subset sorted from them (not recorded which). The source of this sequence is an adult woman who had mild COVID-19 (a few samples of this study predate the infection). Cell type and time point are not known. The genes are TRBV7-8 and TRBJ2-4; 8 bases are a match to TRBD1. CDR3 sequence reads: CASSPGGTGGIQYF. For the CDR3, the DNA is TGTGCCAGCAGCCCAGGGGGGACAGGAGGGATTCAGTACTTC.